Below, one T cell receptor beta chain is given with its context. The CDR3 sequence is 13 residues long. Germline loops: CDR1 MGHDK, CDR2 SYGVNS. V shed 2 bases and J shed 7 bases, with 12 bases lying between them. Data came from immunoSEQ multiplex PCR; TCRdb stores just in-frame clones and leaves some out. This sample carries about 140,000 clones, more than 80% of them seen once, and the ten largest clones take around 7.3%. This specimen belongs to a study of control samples from healthy donors and cancer patients. This chain connects TRBV25-1 to TRBJ2-7; the D is unclear. The sequencing input was blood. The origin of this receptor is a man younger than 35 in good health. The CDR3 spells CASSEGVLEEQYF. The CDR3, as DNA: TGTGCCAGCAGTGAAGGAGTCTTGGAGGAGCAGTACTTC.